Presented here are 32 T cell receptor beta chains from one specimen sequenced in a study of spatial heterogeneity in lung cancer. Study results and limitations: Within tumors, counts of expanded alpha and beta TCRs tracked tumor mutation counts.

Via MiXCR, TCRdb re-called the 5' RACE reads, giving one row per CDR3 protein. The table shows over a thousand distinct CDR3 sequences, with roughly 4.9% occurring only once. Time point specified: sample taken at primary tumor resection. These receptors are not linked to any known antigen. The specimen was lung tumor tissue, collected at surgery. These receptors were taken from a male donor with early-stage non-small cell lung cancer.

This clonotype is labeled as medium-sized (0.01 to 0.1%). The chain has TRBV7-2 and TRBJ2-3; TRBD1 matches 9 bases. The CDR3 runs 14 residues. CDR1 SGHTA and CDR2 FQGNSA come from the germline V gene. With V trimmed by 6 bases and J by 4 bases, 5 bases remained unmatched. This chain's CDR3 is CASSPGQGPDTQYF. CDR3 DNA sequence: TGTGCCAGCAGTCCGGGACAGGGTCCAGATACGCAGTATTTT.

Relative to its sample, this clonotype is medium-sized. J is TRBJ2-5 and V is TRBV29-1, with D maybe TRBD1 (6 bases). Germline CDR1 and CDR2: SQVTM and ANQGSEA. Trimming removed 4 bases from V and 1 base from J, with 13 bases in between. The CDR3 spans 14 residues. The CDR3 here is CSVGRGTRQETQYF. CDR3 coding DNA: TGCAGCGTTGGCAGGGGAACCCGCCAAGAGACCCAGTACTTC.

This clonotype is medium-sized in the sample. This CDR3 is CASSLKGHTDTQYF. The CDR3 DNA follows: TGTGCCAGCAGCTTAAAGGGTCACACAGATACGCAGTATTTT. V is TRBV11-2 and J is TRBJ2-3; D remains unclear. The CDR3 is 14 amino acids. V shed 2 bases and J shed 2 bases, with 8 bases lying between them. The V gene's germline CDR1 is SGHAT and CDR2 FQNNGV.

In this sample, this clonotype is large. V gene TRBV4-1 combines with J gene TRBJ2-5; TRBD2 matches at 7 bases. The germline V gene encodes CDR1 MGHRA and CDR2 YSYEKL. This CDR3 contains 15 residues. The trim removed 1 base at V and 2 bases at J, leaving 4 bases unmatched. In nucleotides, the CDR3 is TGCGCCAGCAGCCAAGTCTGGGAGGGACAAGAGACCCAGTACTTC. Translation gives CASSQVWEGQETQYF.

By share, this clonotype ranks as medium-sized (0.01 to 0.1%). The chain links TRBV7-2 to TRBJ2-4; no reliable D call. V lost 1 base, J lost 7 bases, and 11 bases lay in between. CDR3 length: 14 residues. Germline V gene data show CDR1 as SGHTA and CDR2 as FQGNSA. CDR3 amino acids: CASSLEQPVNIQYF. CDR3 DNA sequence: TGTGCCAGCAGCTTAGAACAGCCCGTTAACATTCAGTACTTC.

The chain employs TRBV7-2 and TRBJ2-3; D is unclear. The CDR3 has 13 amino acids. Germline CDR1 SGHTA, CDR2 FQGNSA. V lost 1 base and J 4 bases, leaving 6 bases between the germline ends. The CDR3 loop is CASSLVTSDTQYF. The CDR3 coding sequence is TGTGCCAGCAGCTTAGTCACATCAGATACGCAGTATTTT. Filled out from reference TRBV7-2 and TRBJ2-3, the complete variable domain reads GAGVSQSPSNKVTEKGKDVELRCDPISGHTALYWYRQSLGQGLEFLIYFQGNSAPDKSGLPSDRFSAERTGGSVSTLTIQRTQQEDSAVYLCASSLVTSDTQYFGPGTRLTVL.

Within the sample, this clonotype is medium-sized. The chain combines TRBV12-3 or TRBV12-4 with TRBJ2-1; 10 bases are a match to TRBD2. V lost 6 bases, J lost 2 bases, and 7 bases stayed unmatched. The length of the CDR3 is 16 residues. CDR3 sequence: CASSQRTSGPYNEQFF. The CDR3 DNA sequence: TGTGCCAGCAGCCAGAGGACTAGCGGCCCCTACAATGAGCAGTTCTTC.

By share, this clonotype ranks as medium-sized. The gene calls are TRBV24-1 and TRBJ2-7, with D possibly matching TRBD1 (5 bases). The V gene lost 3 bases and the J gene lost 3 bases, with 11 bases spanning the gap. This CDR3 spans 14 amino acids. Germline lookup yields CDR1 KGHDR and CDR2 SFDVKD. The CDR3 here is CATSDEADSYEQYF. The CDR3 DNA sequence: TGTGCCACCAGTGATGAGGCAGACAGCTACGAGCAGTACTTC.

This clonotype is medium-sized. One end of the junction is discordant with germline, which a read error may explain. The chain carries TRBV6-6 and TRBJ2-2; D unclear. The V gene's germline CDR1 is MNHNY and CDR2 SVGAGI (reference sequence). This CDR3 contains 13 residues. In nucleotides, the CDR3 is TGTGCCAGCTGTTATAGCTCTAGCGGGGAGCTGTTTTTT. Translating it yields CASCYSSSGELFF.

By share, this clonotype counts as large (0.1 to 1%). CDR3 in DNA: TGTGCCAGCAGTTTCGGACAGGGCTCCTACGAGCAGTACTTC. This encodes CASSFGQGSYEQYF. The chain is built from TRBV28 and TRBJ2-7, with TRBD1 matching over 8 bases. This CDR3 spans 14 amino acids. CDR1 and CDR2 (germline): MDHEN, SYDVKM. The junction had 1 base not matched to a gene; V was cut back by 3 bases and J by 0 bases.

By share of the sample, this clonotype is medium-sized (0.01 to 0.1%). The rearrangement uses TRBV28 and TRBJ2-3, with TRBD1 matching 7 bases. The CDR3 has 13 residues. CDR1 is MDHEN and CDR2 is SYDVKM in the germline V gene. With V trimmed by 10 bases and J by 4 bases, 8 bases remained unmatched. The CDR3 DNA is TGTGCCACACGAATGACAGGGCCAGATACGCAGTATTTT. It encodes CATRMTGPDTQYF.

In its sample, this clonotype ranks as medium-sized. The chain is built from TRBV3-1 and TRBJ1-1; the D gene is possibly TRBD1 (6 bases). Per germline, CDR1 LGHDT and CDR2 YNNKEL (reference sequence). Between the trimmed V and J ends, which lost 4 bases and 7 bases, there was a span of 10 bases. This CDR3 comprises 12 residues. The CDR3 here is CASSPTGFEAFF. CDR3 nucleotides: TGTGCCAGCAGCCCGACAGGTTTTGAAGCTTTCTTT.

Relative to its sample, this clonotype is medium-sized (0.01 to 0.1%). This rearrangement joins TRBV20-1 to TRBJ2-5; TRBD2 matches at 8 bases. V gave up 5 bases and J gave up 5 bases; unmatched junction bases: 19. Germline V CDR1 and CDR2: DFQATT, SNEGSKA (reference sequence). This CDR3 has 17 amino acids. The CDR3 loop is CSAAPFAPGLGRETQYF. The CDR3 DNA reads TGCAGTGCTGCTCCCTTCGCTCCGGGACTAGGAAGGGAGACCCAGTACTTC.

This clonotype is medium-sized. V is TRBV27 and J is TRBJ1-2, with D uncertain. V lost 3 bases to trimming and J lost 1 base, with 6 bases between them. This CDR3 is 13 amino acids long. Germline loops: CDR1 MNHEY, CDR2 SMNVEV (reference sequence). CDR3 region: CASSLGFNYGYTF. The CDR3 region has the DNA TGTGCCAGCAGTTTGGGGTTTAACTATGGCTACACCTTC.

By share of the sample, this clonotype is medium-sized. The chain joins TRBV9 to TRBJ2-7, with a tentative D call TRBD1 (6 bases). The CDR3 is 15 residues long. V lost 3 bases and J 2 bases, leaving 15 bases between the germline ends. Germline lookup yields CDR1 SGDLS and CDR2 YYNGEE. DNA for the CDR3: TGTGCCAGCAGCGCCTCTGGAGGACAGACCTACGAGCAGTACTTC. Its protein is CASSASGGQTYEQYF.

By its share, this clonotype is medium-sized. The V call is TRBV13, the J call TRBJ2-5; TRBD2 aligns across 10 bases. J was trimmed by 2 bases and V by 2 bases; bases with no gene match: 5. Germline-derived CDR1 and CDR2 are PRHDT and FYEKMQ (reference sequence). This CDR3 has 16 amino acids. CDR3 amino acids: CASSLWGLAMQETQYF. CDR3 DNA: TGTGCCAGCAGCTTATGGGGACTAGCGATGCAAGAGACCCAGTACTTC.

This clonotype rates as medium-sized. The chain's CDR3 is CSARAQGYDSGELFF. DNA for the CDR3: TGCAGTGCTAGGGCCCAGGGATATGATTCCGGGGAGCTGTTTTTT. The chain has TRBV20-1 and TRBJ2-2, with D possibly matching TRBD1 (5 bases). Between the trimmed V and J ends, which lost 3 bases and 6 bases, there was a span of 17 bases. Germline loops: CDR1 DFQATT, CDR2 SNEGSKA (reference sequence). The CDR3 length is 15 residues.

This clonotype is judged large. V gene TRBV4-3 combines with J gene TRBJ2-1; TRBD2 is a possible D gene (6 bases). Germline V gene sequence: CDR1 LGHNA, CDR2 YSLEER. The ends were cut back, 4 bases at V and 6 bases at J, with 16 bases in the middle. CDR3 length equals 15 residues. The CDR3 DNA reads as TGCGCCAGCAGCCCCTCCTGGCAGGGAGGCAATGAGCAGTTCTTC. As protein: CASSPSWQGGNEQFF.

Sample share makes this clonotype medium-sized. This rearrangement joins TRBV5-1 to TRBJ2-2, with TRBD2 identical over 9 bases. The V and J ends lost 0 bases and 0 bases, in that order; junction bases with no gene match: 3. The CDR3 consists of 17 residues. Germline CDR1 and CDR2: SGHRS and YFSETQ. The CDR3 loop is CASSLDPSGANTGELFF. As DNA, the CDR3 is TGCGCCAGCAGCTTGGATCCTAGCGGGGCGAACACCGGGGAGCTGTTTTTT.

This clonotype is classed as medium-sized. The rearrangement joins TRBV7-9 to TRBJ2-7; 8 bases are shared with TRBD2. This CDR3 contains 21 residues. V was clipped by 0 bases and J by 2 bases; unmatched bases: 21. Germline V gives CDR1 SEHNR, CDR2 FQNEAQ (reference sequence). The CDR3 sequence: CASSLASRLAGAPTRPYEQYF. CDR3 coding DNA: TGTGCCAGCAGCTTAGCATCGCGGCTAGCGGGCGCACCAACAAGACCCTACGAGCAGTACTTC.

Only a few counts were recorded for this clonotype. The chain uses TRBV20-1 and TRBJ2-3; 10 nucleotides align to TRBD2. With V trimmed by 2 bases and J by 4 bases, 9 bases remained unmatched. The length of the CDR3 is 16 residues. Germline loops: CDR1 DFQATT, CDR2 SNEGSKA (reference sequence). CDR3 in amino acids: CSARLAGVSGADTQYF. In DNA, the CDR3 is TGCAGTGCTAGACTAGCGGGAGTGAGTGGGGCAGATACGCAGTATTTT.

This clonotype rates as large. The J gene is TRBJ2-4, the V gene TRBV2; D is perhaps TRBD1 (5 bases). The V end lost 6 bases, the J end lost 0 bases, and 9 bases lay between the germline ends. Germline loops: CDR1 SNHLY, CDR2 FYNNEI. The CDR3 length is 14 residues. The CDR3 reads CASSGQIAKNIQYF. The CDR3 DNA reads as TGTGCCAGCAGCGGACAAATAGCCAAAAACATTCAGTACTTC.

By sample share, this clonotype is large. The rearrangement joins TRBV30 to TRBJ2-1; 7 bases fit TRBD1. J gave up 8 bases and V 8 bases, and 6 bases lay outside the gene matches. The germline V gene has CDR1 GTSNPN and CDR2 SVGIG (reference sequence). This CDR3 spans 11 amino acids. CDR3 protein: CATRDRYEQFF. The CDR3 bases are TGTGCCACCCGGGACAGATATGAGCAGTTCTTC.

By its share, this clonotype is medium-sized (0.01 to 0.1%). J is TRBJ1-3 and V is TRBV12-3 or TRBV12-4; 7 bases map to TRBD1. Unmatched junction bases numbered 4, after V lost 2 bases and J lost 0 bases. The CDR3 sequence is 16 residues long. The chain's CDR3 is CASSLWGQNSGNTIYF. The CDR3 region has the DNA TGTGCCAGCAGTTTATGGGGACAGAACTCTGGAAACACCATATATTTT.

This clonotype counts as large. This chain connects TRBV5-1 to TRBJ2-7, with 11 bases identical to TRBD1. The CDR3 sequence is 14 residues long. J lost 5 bases, V lost 4 bases, and 5 bases had no gene match. Germline CDR1 reads SGHRS; CDR2 reads YFSETQ. For the CDR3, the DNA is TGCGCCAGCAGCGGGGACAGGGGGTATAACGAGCAGTACTTC. Its translation: CASSGDRGYNEQYF.

This clonotype is labeled as medium-sized (0.01 to 0.1%). The rearrangement links TRBV3-1 to TRBJ2-7; no clear D gene. Looked up from germline, CDR1 is LGHDT and CDR2 is YNNKEL (reference sequence). The CDR3 consists of 14 residues. The V end lost 0 bases, the J end lost 3 bases, and 9 bases lay between the germline ends. The CDR3 region has the DNA TGTGCCAGCAGCCAAGAGTGGCAGCTCTACGAGCAGTACTTC. The encoded protein is CASSQEWQLYEQYF.

This clonotype is categorized as medium-sized. The V call is TRBV6-6, the J call TRBJ1-2; 7 bases are a match to TRBD1. V lost 7 bases, J lost 0 bases, and 14 bases stayed unmatched. CDR1 is MNHNY, CDR2 SVGAGI, per germline (reference sequence). CDR3 length equals 17 residues. The CDR3 spells CASTLNPGGKANYGYTF. The CDR3 coding sequence is TGTGCCAGCACCCTCAACCCAGGGGGAAAAGCTAACTATGGCTACACCTTC.

This clonotype is classed as large (0.1 to 1%). The chain couples TRBV12-3 or TRBV12-4 to TRBJ2-5; D is possibly TRBD1 (5 bases). Trimming removed 3 bases from V and 4 bases from J, with 18 bases in between. The CDR3 runs to 16 residues. The CDR3 region has the DNA TGTGCCAGCAGTTTTCGGTTCAGCCCAGGGCTAGAGACCCAGTACTTC. This codes for CASSFRFSPGLETQYF.

By share of the sample, this clonotype is medium-sized. The J gene is TRBJ2-1, the V gene TRBV5-1; no definite D call. V lost 0 bases and J 5 bases, leaving 9 bases between the germline ends. From germline, CDR1 is SGHRS and CDR2 YFSETQ. The CDR3 has 14 amino acids. CDR3 sequence (DNA): TGCGCCAGCAGCTTGGCCCAAAGGGACAATGAGCAGTTCTTC. Protein: CASSLAQRDNEQFF.

By sample fraction, this clonotype is medium-sized. The V and J genes are TRBV5-5 and TRBJ1-1; no clear D gene. This CDR3 has 14 residues. Germline V CDR1 and CDR2: SGHKS, YYEKEE (reference sequence). Trimming removed 4 bases from V and 0 bases from J, with 10 bases in between. DNA of the CDR3: TGTGCCAGCAGCCTACAGCTCATGAACACTGAAGCTTTCTTT. Translation gives CASSLQLMNTEAFF.

Within the sample, this clonotype is medium-sized. The chain joins TRBV11-2 to TRBJ2-3, with D perhaps matching TRBD1 (5 bases). CDR3 length: 16 amino acids. Germline assignment: CDR1 SGHAT and CDR2 FQNNGV. V gave up 8 bases and J gave up 4 bases, with 22 bases separating them. The CDR3 nucleotides read TGTGCCAGCCTATTAGGCATGGGGCTTCTGGCAGATACGCAGTATTTT. Translating it yields CASLLGMGLLADTQYF.

By frequency in the sample, this clonotype is medium-sized. This chain joins TRBV6-6 and TRBJ2-7; 11 nucleotides align to TRBD1. Trimming cost V 5 bases and J 2 bases; bases outside gene matches: 17. CDR1 and CDR2 from the germline V gene are MNHNY and SVGAGI (reference sequence). The CDR3 length is 19 residues. The CDR3, as DNA: TGTGCCAGCAGTCACACCGGGACAGGGGGAGGGAAGCGGACCTACGAGCAGTACTTC. This sequence encodes CASSHTGTGGGKRTYEQYF.